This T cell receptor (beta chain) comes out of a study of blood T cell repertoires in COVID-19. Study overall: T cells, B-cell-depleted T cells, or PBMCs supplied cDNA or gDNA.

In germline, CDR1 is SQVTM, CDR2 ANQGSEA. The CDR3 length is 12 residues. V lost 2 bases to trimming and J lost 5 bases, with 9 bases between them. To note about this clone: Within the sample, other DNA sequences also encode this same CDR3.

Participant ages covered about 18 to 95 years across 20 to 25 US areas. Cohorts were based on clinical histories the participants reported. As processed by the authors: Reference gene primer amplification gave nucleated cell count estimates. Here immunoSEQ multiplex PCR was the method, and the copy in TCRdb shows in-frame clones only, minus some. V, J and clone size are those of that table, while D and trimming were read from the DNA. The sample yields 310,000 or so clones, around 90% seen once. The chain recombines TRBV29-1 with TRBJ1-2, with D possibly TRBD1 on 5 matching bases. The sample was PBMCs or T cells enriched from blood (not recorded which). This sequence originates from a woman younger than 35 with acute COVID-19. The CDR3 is CSVETGGYGYTF. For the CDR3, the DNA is TGCAGCGTTGAAACGGGGGGGTATGGCTACACCTTC.